These T cell receptor beta chains were read from a single sample in a study of T cell responses to AZD1222 COVID-19 vaccine. Libraries were prepared by immunoSEQ multiplex PCR; TCRdb keeps only in-frame clonotypes and omits some of them. Of some 120,000 clones in the sample, around 93% were seen once. Sequences were derived from peripheral blood, sampled 28 days after the second AZD1222 dose. These receptors all stem from an adult who received the AZD1222 COVID-19 vaccine. The CDR3 runs from the conserved cysteine through the conserved F or W. The D gene is left open where the match is weak. Not every row has a clone size; where given, it reads once, few, many or a size class.

>18|TRBV28|once|TRBJ2-3|TRBD2
CASSLGSSGRDRLKTQYF
TGTGCCAGCAGTTTAGGATCTAGCGGGAGGGATCGCTTGAAGACGCAGTATTTT
>15|TRBV7-8|-|TRBJ1-6|TRBD1
CASSLAQGGGSPLHF
TGTGCCAGCAGCTTAGCACAGGGGGGGGGTTCACCCCTCCACTTT
>13|TRBV18|-|TRBJ1-6|-
CASSPGRDSPLHF
TGTGCCAGCTCACCAGGGAGGGATTCACCCCTCCACTTT
>12|TRBV29-1|-|TRBJ1-1|-
CSVDRGNTEAFF
TGCAGCGTTGACAGGGGGAACACTGAAGCTTTCTTT
>16|TRBV19|-|TRBJ1-5|TRBD1
CASSILGQGFNQPQHF
TGTGCCAGTAGTATATTGGGACAGGGGTTCAATCAGCCCCAGCATTTT
>13|TRBV10-1|-|TRBJ1-1|-
CASSRGFETEAFF
TGCGCCAGCAGCAGGGGATTCGAGACTGAAGCTTTCTTT
>15|TRBV4-1|-|TRBJ1-1|TRBD1
CASSQAGQLNTEAFF
TGCGCCAGCAGCCAAGCGGGACAGCTAAACACTGAAGCTTTCTTT
>16|TRBV2|-|TRBJ1-1|TRBD1
CASSNAGTGRRTEAFF
TGTGCCAGCAGTAACGCGGGGACAGGTCGTCGGACTGAAGCTTTCTTT
>13|TRBV7-6|-|TRBJ2-7|TRBD2
CASSLETSTEQYF
TGTGCCAGCAGCTTAGAGACTAGCACCGAGCAGTACTTC
>15|TRBV6-1|once|TRBJ2-3|TRBD2
CASKPAGVSTDTQYF
TGTGCCAGCAAACCAGCGGGGGTGAGCACAGATACGCAGTATTTT
>15|TRBV6-5|once|TRBJ2-7|-
CASSSDRPSSYEQYF
TGTGCCAGCAGTTCGGACAGACCCAGCTCCTACGAGCAGTACTTC
>14|TRBV28|-|TRBJ1-2|-
CASSLDRSNYGYTF
TGTGCCAGCAGTTTGGACAGAAGCAACTATGGCTACACCTTC
>15|TRBV9|-|TRBJ1-1|-
CASSYLRGMNTEAFF
TGTGCCAGCAGCTACCTCAGGGGCATGAACACTGAAGCTTTCTTT
>16|TRBV10-3|-|TRBJ2-5|TRBD1
CAISESRDRGQETQYF
TGTGCCATCAGTGAGTCCCGGGACAGGGGCCAAGAGACCCAGTACTTC
>17|TRBV4-1|-|TRBJ1-6|-
CASSPIGEGDYNSPLHF
TGCGCCAGCAGCCCGATCGGGGAGGGAGATTATAATTCACCCCTCCACTTT
>15|TRBV15|-|TRBJ1-4|-
CATSRDYRENEKLFF
TGTGCCACCAGCAGAGATTACAGGGAGAATGAAAAACTGTTTTTT
>14|TRBV27|-|TRBJ1-2|TRBD1
CASSDQQGARGYTF
TGTGCCAGCAGTGACCAACAGGGGGCACGGGGCTACACCTTC
>15|TRBV7-2|-|TRBJ1-2|TRBD1
CASSTRWDREDGYTF
TGTGCCAGCAGCACGCGGTGGGACAGGGAAGATGGCTACACCTTC
>15|TRBV28|-|TRBJ1-3|-
CASTDGTRRENTIYF
TGTGCCAGCACTGACGGGACGAGACGAGAAAACACCATATATTTT
>15|TRBV6-5|-|TRBJ1-2|TRBD1
CASSYKGQVDYGYTF
TGTGCCAGCAGTTATAAGGGACAGGTTGACTATGGCTACACCTTC
>13|TRBV29-1|-|TRBJ1-1|TRBD1
CSVRTGANTEAFF
TGCAGCGTCCGGACAGGGGCGAACACTGAAGCTTTCTTT
>14|TRBV18|-|TRBJ1-6|TRBD1
CASSRGQGSSPLHF
TGTGCCAGCTCCCGCGGACAGGGTAGTTCACCCCTCCACTTT
>18|TRBV7-9|-|TRBJ1-2|TRBD1
CASSSQGAGSINNYGYTF
TGTGCCAGCAGCTCACAGGGGGCTGGATCCATAAATAACTATGGCTACACCTTC
>13|TRBV7-9|-|TRBJ1-1|-
CASSFGGNTEAFF
TGTGCCAGCAGCTTCGGGGGGAACACTGAAGCTTTCTTT
>17|TRBV5-6|-|TRBJ1-6|TRBD1
CASSLYRGLPYNSPLHF
TGTGCCAGCAGCTTGTACAGGGGGCTTCCCTATAATTCACCCCTCCACTTT
>15|TRBV7-2|-|TRBJ1-5|-
CASSMNGGAGQPQHF
TGTGCCAGCAGCATGAATGGGGGGGCGGGGCAGCCCCAGCATTTT
>13|TRBV7-9|-|TRBJ1-2|-
CASSLGPTGGYTF
TGTGCCAGCAGCCTTGGACCGACGGGTGGCTACACCTTC
>12|TRBV27|-|TRBJ2-3|-
CASSFDGDTQYF
TGTGCCAGCAGTTTCGACGGAGATACGCAGTATTTT
>16|TRBV6-2/TRBV6-3|-|TRBJ2-2|TRBD2
CASSTSGTRLTGELFF
TGTGCCAGCAGTACTTCCGGGACTAGATTGACCGGGGAGCTGTTTTTT
>17|TRBV6-1|-|TRBJ1-1|TRBD1
CASSVGQTSAWDTEAFF
TGTGCCAGCAGTGTGGGACAGACGTCGGCATGGGACACTGAAGCTTTCTTT
>13|TRBV19|-|TRBJ1-2|-
CASSITGQGTHTF
TGTGCCAGTAGTATAACGGGGCAGGGAACCCACACCTTC
>12|TRBV24-1|-|TRBJ1-1|-
CATSDLRGEAFF
TGTGCCACCAGTGATTTAAGGGGTGAAGCTTTCTTT
>17|TRBV5-6|-|TRBJ1-1|-
CASSPVALRKGNTEAFF
TGTGCCAGCAGCCCCGTAGCTTTACGAAAGGGAAACACTGAAGCTTTCTTT
>15|TRBV11-3|-|TRBJ2-1|-
CASSLRQRTYNEQFF
TGTGCCAGCAGCTTAAGACAGCGGACCTACAATGAGCAGTTCTTC
>18|TRBV15|-|TRBJ1-6|TRBD1
CATSRDRDRGKRYSPLHF
TGTGCCACCAGCAGAGATAGGGACAGGGGCAAACGGTATTCACCCCTCCACTTT
>13|TRBV12-3/TRBV12-4|-|TRBJ1-1|-
CASSLKQGPLAFF
TGTGCCAGCAGTTTAAAACAGGGTCCCTTAGCTTTCTTT
>15|TRBV28|-|TRBJ2-2|TRBD2
CASSLGGRVTGELFF
TGTGCCAGCAGTTTGGGTGGGAGGGTCACCGGGGAGCTGTTTTTT
>14|TRBV3-1/TRBV3-2|-|TRBJ2-1|-
CASSQLGGKDEQFF
TGTGCCAGCAGCCAACTTGGGGGGAAGGACGAGCAGTTCTTC
>12|TRBV27|-|TRBJ2-5|-
CASSSSQETQYF
TGTGCCAGCAGTTCATCACAAGAGACCCAGTACTTC
>13|TRBV7-2|-|TRBJ2-1|-
CASSLAGANEQFF
TGTGCCAGCAGCTTAGCCGGAGCCAATGAGCAGTTCTTC
>14|TRBV7-2|-|TRBJ2-5|-
CATPSAGRGETQYF
TGTGCCACCCCCTCCGCGGGAAGGGGAGAGACCCAGTACTTC
>18|TRBV15|-|TRBJ1-3|-
CATSRDVSPGVSGNTIYF
TGTGCCACCAGCAGAGATGTTTCTCCCGGTGTCTCTGGAAACACCATATATTTT
>12|TRBV29-1|-|TRBJ2-5|TRBD2
CSVRQGGKTQYF
TGCAGCGTTCGGCAGGGAGGGAAGACCCAGTACTTC
>15|TRBV24-1|-|TRBJ1-1|TRBD1
CATSRQGRFSAEAFF
TGTGCCACCAGTAGACAGGGGAGGTTTTCCGCTGAAGCTTTCTTT
>14|TRBV7-8|-|TRBJ2-1|-
CASSLSLVGNEQFF
TGTGCCAGCAGCTTATCCCTAGTTGGTAATGAGCAGTTCTTC
>14|TRBV2|-|TRBJ2-7|-
CASSEAAGHYEQYF
TGTGCCAGCAGTGAAGCGGCTGGGCATTACGAGCAGTACTTC
>17|TRBV2|-|TRBJ1-5|-
CASSVWPGRVLDQPQHF
TGTGCCAGCAGTGTTTGGCCAGGGCGGGTTTTGGATCAGCCCCAGCATTTT
>15|TRBV3-1/TRBV3-2|once|TRBJ2-2|-
CASSQADLYTGELFF
TGTGCCAGCAGCCAAGCCGACTTGTACACCGGGGAGCTGTTTTTT
>12|TRBV7-2|once|TRBJ2-5|-
CASTANLGAQYF
TGTGCCAGCACCGCCAATCTAGGGGCCCAGTACTTC
>14|TRBV7-9|-|TRBJ1-4|TRBD1
CASSYSRGEEKLFF
TGTGCCAGCAGCTATTCCAGGGGGGAGGAAAAACTGTTTTTT
>15|TRBV4-1|-|TRBJ2-4|TRBD1
CASSQDRDSRDIQYF
TGCGCCAGCAGCCAAGATAGGGACAGTCGAGACATTCAGTACTTC
>13|TRBV2|-|TRBJ2-1|-
CASRAGAYNEQFF
TGTGCCAGCAGGGCAGGAGCCTACAATGAGCAGTTCTTC
>14|TRBV7-8|-|TRBJ2-1|-
CASSFGGSYNEQFF
TGTGCCAGCAGCTTTGGCGGGTCTTACAATGAGCAGTTCTTC
>13|TRBV19|-|TRBJ1-5|-
CASRISSNQPQHF
TGTGCCAGTCGAATAAGTAGCAATCAGCCCCAGCATTTT
>15|TRBV10-2|-|TRBJ2-3|-
CATCWGPGDTDTQYF
TGCGCCACATGCTGGGGGCCGGGGGACACAGATACGCAGTATTTT
>14|TRBV27|-|TRBJ2-5|TRBD1
CASSDRGYGETQYF
TGTGCCAGCAGTGACAGGGGATACGGAGAGACCCAGTACTTC
>16|TRBV19|-|TRBJ2-1|TRBD1
CASRPPGQVTYNEQFF
TGTGCCAGTAGACCTCCGGGACAGGTTACCTACAATGAGCAGTTCTTC
>13|TRBV18|-|TRBJ1-2|-
CASSPDRGNGYTF
TGTGCCAGCTCACCAGACCGCGGGAATGGCTACACCTTC
>14|TRBV28|-|TRBJ2-2|-
CASSPGGGTGELFF
TGTGCCAGCAGCCCCGGGGGTGGGACCGGGGAGCTGTTTTTT
>14|TRBV24-1|-|TRBJ2-5|TRBD2
CATSGPSGSGTQYF
TGTGCCACCAGTGGGCCTAGCGGGAGTGGGACCCAGTACTTC